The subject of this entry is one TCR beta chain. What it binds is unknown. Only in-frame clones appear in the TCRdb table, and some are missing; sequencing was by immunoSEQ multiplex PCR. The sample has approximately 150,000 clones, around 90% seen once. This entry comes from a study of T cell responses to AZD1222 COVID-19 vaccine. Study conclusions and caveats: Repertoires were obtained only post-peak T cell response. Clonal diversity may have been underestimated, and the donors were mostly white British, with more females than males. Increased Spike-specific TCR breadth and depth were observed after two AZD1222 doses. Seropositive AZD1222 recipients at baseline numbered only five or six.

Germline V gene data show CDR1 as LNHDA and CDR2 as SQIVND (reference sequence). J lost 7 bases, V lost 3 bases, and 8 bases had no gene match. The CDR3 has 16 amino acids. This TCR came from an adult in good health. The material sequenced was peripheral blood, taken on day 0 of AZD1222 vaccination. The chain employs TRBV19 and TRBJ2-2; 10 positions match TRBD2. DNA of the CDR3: TGTGCCAGTAGTATCCCCCTAGCGGGAGTGAGCGGGGAGCTGTTTTTT. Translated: CASSIPLAGVSGELFF.